These 19 T cell receptor beta chains share one sample of origin, sequenced in a study of T cell responses to AZD1222 COVID-19 vaccine. The data were produced by immunoSEQ multiplex PCR, yet TCRdb's version contains in-frame clones alone and is incomplete. In the table there are roughly 100,000 clones, more than 75% of which are singletons. The sequenced sample was peripheral blood, obtained on day 0 of AZD1222 vaccination. These receptors all come from an adult in good health.

The chain uses TRBV4-1 and TRBJ1-1, with D unclear. CDR1 and CDR2 (germline): MGHRA, YSYEKL. V shed 4 bases and J shed 4 bases, with 13 bases lying between them. This CDR3 region has 14 residues. The CDR3 is CASSRWKASTEAFF. The CDR3 DNA is TGCGCCAGCAGCCGATGGAAGGCGTCCACTGAAGCTTTCTTT.

The chain links TRBV28 to TRBJ2-1; D is ambiguous. V shed 3 bases and J shed 5 bases, with 11 bases lying between them. This CDR3 has 14 residues. Germline CDR1 reads MDHEN; CDR2 reads SYDVKM. CDR3 loop: CASSFLEEHNEQFF. The CDR3 nucleotides read TGTGCCAGCAGTTTCCTCGAAGAGCACAATGAGCAGTTCTTC.

CDR3: CASSLVQEPEAFF. For the CDR3, the DNA is TGTGCCAGCAGCTTAGTACAGGAGCCTGAAGCTTTCTTT. V gene TRBV7-9 combines with J gene TRBJ1-1; D is perhaps TRBD1 (5 bases). CDR1 is SEHNR, CDR2 FQNEAQ, per germline (reference sequence). The CDR3 extends over 13 amino acids. V was trimmed by 1 base and J by 6 bases, leaving 9 bases between them.

Here the CDR3 DNA reads TGTGCCAGCAGTTTCACCGGGGAGCTGTTTTTT. It is translated as CASSFTGELFF. V is TRBV11-3 and J is TRBJ2-2; D uncertain. This CDR3 contains 11 residues. The V gene's germline CDR1 is SGHNT and CDR2 YENEEA. Deletions cut 6 bases from V and 4 bases from J, with 3 bases between.

V gene TRBV27 combines with J gene TRBJ2-5; no definite D call. This CDR3 has 13 amino acids. With 6 bases removed from V and 5 bases from J, the gap between germline ends came to 13 bases. Germline loops: CDR1 MNHEY, CDR2 SMNVEV (reference sequence). Here the CDR3 reads CASSRAARETQYF. The CDR3 region has the DNA TGTGCCAGCAGCCGCGCGGCTCGGGAGACCCAGTACTTC.

This clone was detected once. The rearrangement links TRBV4-1 to TRBJ1-1, with D unclear. Trimming cost V 1 base and J 1 base, with 10 bases left between them. Germline values: CDR1 MGHRA, CDR2 YSYEKL. The CDR3 has 15 residues. The CDR3 DNA sequence: TGCGCCAGCAGCCAAGGTTCTAGGGCGAACACTGAAGCTTTCTTT. Translation gives CASSQGSRANTEAFF.

This chain links TRBV19 with TRBJ2-3; possibly TRBD1 for D (7 bases). V was pared by 5 bases and J by 2 bases, with 11 bases between. The length of the CDR3 is 14 residues. Germline CDR1 and CDR2: LNHDA and SQIVND (reference sequence). CDR3: CASSQGGFTDTQYF. Here the CDR3 DNA reads TGTGCCAGTAGTCAGGGGGGTTTCACAGATACGCAGTATTTT.

This sequence joins TRBV11-2 and TRBJ2-7; a weak D match, TRBD2 (5 bases). V shed 4 bases and J shed 0 bases, with 10 bases lying between them. This CDR3 spans 14 amino acids. Germline V CDR1 and CDR2: SGHAT, FQNNGV. This chain's CDR3 is CASSYYTSSYEQYF. DNA of the CDR3: TGTGCCAGCAGCTATTACACTAGCTCCTACGAGCAGTACTTC.

The V gene is TRBV5-1, the J gene TRBJ2-3; D perhaps matches TRBD1 (7 bases). V was pared by 3 bases and J by 4 bases, with 15 bases between. This CDR3 spans 15 amino acids. Germline values: CDR1 SGHRS, CDR2 YFSETQ. The CDR3 bases are TGCGCCAGCAGCTCCCAGGGGGGAGTCGCAGATACGCAGTATTTT. It is translated as CASSSQGGVADTQYF.

The table lists this clone with a count of one. The chain has TRBV5-6 and TRBJ2-5, with D unclear. Germline CDR1 and CDR2: SGHDT and YYEEEE. Trimming removed 2 bases from V and 7 bases from J, with 12 bases in between. This CDR3 comprises 13 residues. The CDR3: CASSLGSSGTQYF. CDR3 nucleotide sequence: TGTGCCAGCAGCTTAGGTAGCTCTGGGACCCAGTACTTC.

The chain employs TRBV9 and TRBJ2-3; 8 positions match TRBD1. J lost 3 bases, V lost 4 bases, and 10 bases had no gene match. The CDR3 consists of 16 residues. The germline gives CDR1 SGDLS, CDR2 YYNGEE. The CDR3 is CASSKSTGARTDTQYF. CDR3 nucleotides: TGTGCCAGCAGCAAATCGACAGGGGCACGGACAGATACGCAGTATTTT.

V gene TRBV3-1 (or the pseudogene TRBV3-2) combines with J gene TRBJ2-1; weak D call: TRBD2 (6 bases). The V gene's germline CDR1 is LGHDT and CDR2 YNNKEL (reference sequence). This CDR3 comprises 15 residues. V was pared by 4 bases and J by 7 bases, with 17 bases between. The CDR3 nucleotides are TGTGCCAGCAGCCCCATCCGGGGAGGAGTGAATGAGCAGTTCTTC. Amino acids: CASSPIRGGVNEQFF.

The gene calls are TRBV7-9 and TRBJ2-7; D gene unclear. This CDR3 contains 15 residues. The ends were cut back, 5 bases at V and 2 bases at J, with 16 bases in the middle. CDR1 and CDR2 from the germline V gene are SEHNR and FQNEAQ (reference sequence). CDR3 DNA: TGTGCCAGCAGCATCTACGTCGACAAGACCTACGAGCAGTACTTC. It translates to CASSIYVDKTYEQYF.

This rearrangement joins TRBV29-1 to TRBJ2-5; 9 positions match TRBD1. The CDR3 is made up of 15 amino acids. The V segment lost 4 bases and the J segment 2 bases; nucleotides outside the gene matches: 8. Germline V gene sequence: CDR1 SQVTM, CDR2 ANQGSEA. The CDR3 is CSVAVGTGRQETQYF. CDR3 DNA sequence: TGCAGCGTTGCCGTAGGGACAGGGAGACAAGAGACCCAGTACTTC.

This clone was observed once. The chain carries TRBV10-1 and TRBJ1-2, with D perhaps TRBD1 (5 bases). Trimming shortened V by 0 bases and J by 7 bases, and 30 bases separated the two germline ends. The CDR3 extends over 20 amino acids. Germline V gives CDR1 WNHNN, CDR2 SYGVQD (reference sequence). CDR3: CASSESWYPLGSSGGCGYTF. The CDR3 region has the DNA TGCGCCAGCAGTGAGTCATGGTACCCCTTGGGATCGTCCGGGGGGTGTGGCTACACCTTC.

This chain joins TRBV18 and TRBJ2-3; perhaps TRBD2 as D (7 bases). Germline V gene lookup returns CDR1 KGHSH and CDR2 LQKENI. Between the trimmed V and J ends, which lost 8 bases and 4 bases, there was a span of 13 bases. The CDR3 extends over 13 amino acids. In DNA form, the CDR3 reads TGTGCCAGCACGTCGGGGGGCCCAGATACGCAGTATTTT. It yields the protein CASTSGGPDTQYF.

The chain combines TRBV2 with TRBJ1-3, with a possible D match to TRBD1 (6 bases). From germline, CDR1 is SNHLY and CDR2 FYNNEI. The V and J ends lost 6 bases and 7 bases respectively, with 22 bases between them. This CDR3 has 16 amino acids. The CDR3 coding sequence is TGTGCCAGCAGGGAAACGGGACATCCCCCCGGGAACACCATATATTTT. This sequence encodes CASRETGHPPGNTIYF.

V gene TRBV5-5 combines with J gene TRBJ2-3; 7 bases are a match to TRBD1. V trimming: 4 bases; J trimming: 2 bases; junction bases outside the gene matches: 7. Germline assignment: CDR1 SGHKS and CDR2 YYEKEE (reference sequence). The CDR3 is 15 residues long. CDR3 residues: CASSPQGPPTDTQYF. In DNA, the CDR3 is TGTGCCAGCAGCCCACAGGGGCCGCCCACAGATACGCAGTATTTT.

J is TRBJ1-2 and V is TRBV5-8, with TRBD1 identical over 7 bases. Germline assignment: CDR1 SGHTS and CDR2 YDEGEE. The CDR3 totals 15 residues. V trimming: 4 bases; J trimming: 0 bases; junction bases outside the gene matches: 6. CDR3 residues: CASSGWDRANYGYTF. In DNA form, the CDR3 reads TGTGCCAGCAGCGGGTGGGACAGAGCTAACTATGGCTACACCTTC.